The present entry profiles one T cell receptor (beta chain) with its context. Antigen specificity is unknown. Using its own MiXCR run on the RT-PCR reads, TCRdb lists one record per CDR3 protein. The sample holds about 180,000 distinct CDR3 sequences; around 11% are singletons and the top ten take roughly a third. This sample is part of a study of response to subunit inactivated influenza vaccine. V dropped 4 bases and J dropped 5; count of bases not matched to a gene: 8. The CDR3 sequence is 15 residues long. Germline values: CDR1 MGHRA, CDR2 YSYEKL. Study-level findings and limits: The study's authors posited that every seasonal influenza vaccination enlists few new T cells.

V and J are TRBV4-1 and TRBJ1-5; 7 bases are a match to TRBD1. This sample comprised CD8+ T cells sorted from PBMCs, obtained less than 30 months after vaccination. The origin of this receptor is a man aged 45 to 70 who received an inactivated influenza vaccine. The DNA of the CDR3 is TGCGCCAGCAGCCTAGGACAGGTTGTTGATCAGCCCCAGCATTTT. Protein: CASSLGQVVDQPQHF.